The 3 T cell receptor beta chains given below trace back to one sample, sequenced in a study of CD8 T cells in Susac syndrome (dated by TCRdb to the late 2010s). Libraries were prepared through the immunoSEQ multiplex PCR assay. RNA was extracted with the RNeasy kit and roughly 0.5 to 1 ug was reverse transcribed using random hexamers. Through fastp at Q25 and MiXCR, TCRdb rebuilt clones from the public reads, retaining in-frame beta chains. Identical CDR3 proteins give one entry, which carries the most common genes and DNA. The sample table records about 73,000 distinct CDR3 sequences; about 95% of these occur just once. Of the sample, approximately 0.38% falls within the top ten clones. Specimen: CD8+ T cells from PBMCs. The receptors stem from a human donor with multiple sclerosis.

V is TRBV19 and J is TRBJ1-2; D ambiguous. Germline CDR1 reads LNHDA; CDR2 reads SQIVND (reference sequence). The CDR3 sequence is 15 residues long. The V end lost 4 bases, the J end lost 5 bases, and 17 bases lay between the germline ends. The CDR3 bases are TGTGCCAGTAGTAGGCCCTCGACGGGAGGGTATGGCTACACCTTC. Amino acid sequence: CASSRPSTGGYGYTF.

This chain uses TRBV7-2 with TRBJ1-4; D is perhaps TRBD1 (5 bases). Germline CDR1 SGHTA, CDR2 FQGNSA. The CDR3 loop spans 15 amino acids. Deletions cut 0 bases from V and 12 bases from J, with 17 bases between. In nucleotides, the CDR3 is TGTGCCAGCAGCTTAGCGTTGGGGCGCGAGAAGGAACTGTTTTTT. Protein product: CASSLALGREKELFF.

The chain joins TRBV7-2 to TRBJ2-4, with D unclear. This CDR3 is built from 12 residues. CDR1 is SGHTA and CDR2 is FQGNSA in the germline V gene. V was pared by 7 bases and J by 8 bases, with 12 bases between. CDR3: CASTLSQDIQYF. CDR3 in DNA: TGTGCCAGCACCCTCTCTCAGGACATTCAGTACTTC.